Following are 27 T cell receptor beta chains from one sample sequenced in a study of cytomegalovirus exposure and HLA in healthy donors. PCR amplification relied on 60 Vbeta primers (plus 13 Jbeta primers). Repertoires were generated with immunoSEQ multiplex PCR, while TCRdb's copy carries only in-frame clones and drops some. The table includes 100,000 to 150,000 clones, 77% detected once. The sequencing sample was made of PBMCs. The receptors shown here come from a male donor in good health and CMV-seropositive.

J is TRBJ1-2 and V is TRBV7-9; 7 bases line up with TRBD1. CDR1 is SEHNR, CDR2 FQNEAQ, per germline (reference sequence). This CDR3 has 15 amino acids. The V and J ends lost 5 bases and 6 bases, in that order; junction bases with no gene match: 12. The CDR3 protein is CASSLRQGGLNGYTF. Here the CDR3 DNA reads TGTGCCAGCAGCCTACGACAGGGTGGGTTAAATGGCTACACCTTC.

This clone was detected only once. The DNA for the CDR3 is TGTGCCAGCAGCCTAGGACCTACTACCTATGGCTACACCTTC. It codes for CASSLGPTTYGYTF. J is TRBJ1-2 and V is TRBV7-8; no clear D gene. V lost 5 bases and J lost 4, with 14 bases in between. In germline, CDR1 is SGHVS, CDR2 FQNEAQ. The CDR3 loop spans 14 amino acids.

This chain joins TRBV28 and TRBJ2-1, with 9 positions matching TRBD2. Per the germline V gene, CDR1 is MDHEN and CDR2 is SYDVKM. V lost 2 bases, J lost 10 bases, and 6 bases stayed unmatched. The CDR3 has 14 residues. The CDR3, as DNA: TGTGCCAGCAGTTTAAGCGGGGGGCCCGAGGAGCAGTTCTTC. Translating it yields CASSLSGGPEEQFF.

This chain uses TRBV28 with TRBJ2-2, with D possibly TRBD2 on 7 matching bases. This CDR3 contains 15 residues. Germline V CDR1 and CDR2: MDHEN, SYDVKM. The V and J ends lost 3 bases and 2 bases respectively, with 10 bases between them. This chain's CDR3 is CASSFGGLNTGELFF. For the CDR3, the DNA is TGTGCCAGCAGTTTCGGGGGGCTAAACACCGGGGAGCTGTTTTTT.

This clone was seen only a few times. This chain joins TRBV2 and TRBJ1-2; unclear D gene. CDR1 and CDR2 from the germline V gene are SNHLY and FYNNEI. This CDR3 comprises 13 residues. V lost 5 bases, J lost 8 bases, and 15 bases lay in between. The DNA for the CDR3 is TGTGCCAGCAGTTTCCTCGAACAGCAAGGCTACACCTTC. Translation: CASSFLEQQGYTF.

The CDR3 DNA reads TGTGCCAGCAGCTTAACTGGCGGGGCCGGGGAGCTGTTTTTT. It codes for CASSLTGGAGELFF. The J gene is TRBJ2-2, the V gene TRBV7-3, with TRBD2 as a possible D gene (6 bases). Germline CDR1 SGHTA, CDR2 FQGTGA. The germline V and J ends were trimmed by 0 bases and 6 bases, with 8 bases remaining between them. The CDR3 contains 14 residues.

The V call is TRBV5-5, the J call TRBJ2-5, with TRBD2 matching 7 bases. The DNA end is a closer match to TRBJ2-7, so the J assignment may be wrong. The CDR3 is 12 amino acids. Looked up from germline, CDR1 is SGHKS and CDR2 is YYEKEE (reference sequence). CDR3 amino acids: CASSSGGYEQYF. In DNA, the CDR3 is TGTGCCAGCAGCTCGGGGGGTTACGAGCAGTACTTC.

The V call is TRBV7-8, the J call TRBJ2-5; weak D call: TRBD1 (6 bases). The CDR3 sequence is 13 residues long. Germline V gene lookup returns CDR1 SGHVS and CDR2 FQNEAQ. The V and J ends lost 5 bases and 7 bases respectively, with 14 bases between them. CDR3 loop: CASSTWTERTQYF. The CDR3 region has the DNA TGTGCCAGCAGCACTTGGACAGAGCGGACCCAGTACTTC.

This clone has a handful of counts. This chain connects TRBV6-1 to TRBJ1-6; D is possibly TRBD1 (5 bases). Germline CDR1 reads MNHNS; CDR2 reads SASEGT. The CDR3 runs 15 residues. Trimming cost V 3 bases and J 10 bases, with 16 bases left between them. The CDR3 protein is CASSEGSPGGSPLHF. CDR3 coding DNA: TGTGCCAGCAGTGAGGGATCCCCGGGGGGGTCACCCCTCCACTTT.

The chain combines TRBV5-8 with TRBJ1-5; a weak D match, TRBD1 (5 bases). Trimming shortened V by 0 bases and J by 2 bases, and 9 bases separated the two germline ends. CDR1 is SGHTS, CDR2 YDEGEE, per germline. The CDR3 has 15 residues. The CDR3 sequence: CASSLASRGNQPQHF. The CDR3 nucleotides read TGTGCCAGCAGCTTGGCCTCCAGGGGCAATCAGCCCCAGCATTTT.

V usage is TRBV7-9 and J usage is TRBJ1-2, with 7 bases aligning to TRBD1. The CDR3 is 12 residues long. The ends lost 5 bases at V and 6 bases at J; junction bases unmatched: 3. CDR1 SEHNR and CDR2 FQNEAQ come from the germline V gene (reference sequence). CDR3 nucleotides: TGTGCCAGCAGCCCGGACAGGAATGGCTACACCTTC. This codes for CASSPDRNGYTF.

The J gene is TRBJ2-5, the V gene TRBV27, with 7 bases lining up with TRBD2. Germline-derived CDR1 and CDR2 are MNHEY and SMNVEV (reference sequence). The CDR3 has 13 amino acids. V was pared by 6 bases and J by 6 bases, with 7 bases of the junction left unmatched. CDR3 residues: CASSGGGSKTQYF. The CDR3 DNA reads TGTGCCAGCAGCGGGGGAGGGTCGAAGACCCAGTACTTC.

V and J are TRBV6-5 and TRBJ2-1, with D possibly TRBD2 on 7 matching bases. The CDR3 has 13 amino acids. Germline loops: CDR1 MNHEY, CDR2 SVGAGI. The V end was cut by 7 bases, the J end by 7 bases, with 14 bases between. Written as DNA, the CDR3 is TGTGCCAGCACCGGGGGGCTAACAAATGAGCAGTTCTTC. This translates into CASTGGLTNEQFF.

This clone has more than one count but fewer than ten. This chain uses TRBV28 with TRBJ2-4; D remains unclear. V lost 6 bases and J 0 bases, leaving 12 bases between the germline ends. From germline, CDR1 is MDHEN and CDR2 SYDVKM. This CDR3 spans 15 amino acids. The CDR3 reads CASSRQLVAKNIQYF. The CDR3 region has the DNA TGTGCCAGCAGCCGGCAGCTAGTAGCCAAAAACATTCAGTACTTC.

The chain couples TRBV28 to TRBJ1-2, with D unresolved. Looked up from germline, CDR1 is MDHEN and CDR2 is SYDVKM. V lost 2 bases, J lost 8 bases, and 12 bases lay in between. CDR3 size: 13 residues. CDR3 sequence reads: CASSLGGPGGYTF. CDR3 in DNA: TGTGCCAGCAGTTTAGGAGGACCGGGCGGCTACACCTTC.

The rearrangement uses TRBV5-4 and TRBJ2-3, with 9 bases that match TRBD2. Per the germline V gene, CDR1 is SGHNT and CDR2 is YYREEE (reference sequence). The CDR3 is 15 amino acids. J was trimmed by 6 bases and V by 3 bases; bases with no gene match: 8. The CDR3 region is CASSWVSGGGDTQYF. CDR3 bases: TGTGCCAGCAGCTGGGTTAGCGGGGGAGGGGATACGCAGTATTTT.

This clone was recorded a few times. The V call is TRBV5-6, the J call TRBJ1-4; 7 bases line up with TRBD1. Per germline, CDR1 SGHDT and CDR2 YYEEEE. This CDR3 has 17 residues. V gave up 2 bases and J gave up 6 bases; unmatched junction bases: 13. CDR3 sequence: CASSFTYDRVRDEKLFF. Here the CDR3 DNA reads TGTGCCAGCAGCTTCACGTACGACAGGGTACGGGATGAAAAACTGTTTTTT.

V usage is TRBV5-6 and J usage is TRBJ2-1, with 10 bases that match TRBD2. CDR1 is SGHDT and CDR2 is YYEEEE in the germline V gene. The CDR3 runs to 15 residues. The V segment lost 6 bases and the J segment 6 bases; nucleotides outside the gene matches: 9. DNA for the CDR3: TGTGCCAGCACCATTGGGTTAGCGGGGGGCAATGAGCAGTTCTTC. Its translation: CASTIGLAGGNEQFF.

V gene TRBV7-9 combines with J gene TRBJ1-2; 10 bases are shared with TRBD1. The germline V gene encodes CDR1 SEHNR and CDR2 FQNEAQ (reference sequence). V dropped 5 bases and J dropped 7; count of bases not matched to a gene: 10. This CDR3 spans 15 amino acids. CDR3 amino acids: CASSRGQGVYSGYTF. CDR3 DNA sequence: TGTGCCAGCAGCAGAGGACAGGGGGTTTATTCTGGCTACACCTTC.

About this clone: At the DNA level, this CDR3 is encoded by other sequences in the same sample as well. The chain couples TRBV7-9 to TRBJ2-5, with D hard to call. The CDR3 is 12 amino acids. Germline CDR1 SEHNR, CDR2 FQNEAQ (reference sequence). The V end was cut by 3 bases, the J end by 5 bases, with 7 bases between. CDR3 in DNA: TGTGCCAGCAGCTTCCGTGCGGAGACCCAGTACTTC. Translated: CASSFRAETQYF.

The chain employs TRBV6-6 and TRBJ2-5, with a tentative D call TRBD1 (5 bases). CDR1 is MNHNY, CDR2 SVGAGI, per germline (reference sequence). Trimming cost V 2 bases and J 4 bases, with 14 bases left between them. The CDR3 sequence is 15 residues long. CDR3 residues: CASSYGQGLRETQYF. CDR3 DNA: TGTGCCAGCAGTTACGGGCAGGGCTTACGAGAGACCCAGTACTTC.

The V and J genes are TRBV5-4 and TRBJ2-3, with 12 bases identical to TRBD2. CDR1 is SGHNT and CDR2 is YYREEE in the germline V gene (reference sequence). This CDR3 region has 17 residues. V lost 0 bases and J lost 2; bases outside the gene matches: 4. Here the CDR3 reads CASSLGASGGVTDTQYF. The CDR3 coding sequence is TGTGCCAGCAGCTTGGGGGCTAGCGGGGGGGTCACAGATACGCAGTATTTT.

This clone came up once. This chain connects TRBV2 to TRBJ2-7; TRBD1 agrees at 10 bases. The ends lost 6 bases at V and 7 bases at J; junction bases unmatched: 9. The germline V gene has CDR1 SNHLY and CDR2 FYNNEI. There are 14 residues in the CDR3. The CDR3 here is CASSPGQGIGEQYF. Written as DNA, the CDR3 is TGTGCCAGCAGCCCGGGACAGGGGATCGGGGAGCAGTACTTC. The full variable domain, with the rest looked up from reference TRBV2 and TRBJ2-7, is EPEVTQTPSHQVTQMGQEVILRCVPISNHLYFYWYRQILGQKVEFLVSFYNNEISEKSEIFDDQFSVERPDGSNFTLKIRSTKLEDSAMYFCASSPGQGIGEQYFGPGTRLTVT.

In the case of this clone: The junction departs from the called germline gene at one end, perhaps through a read error. The J gene is TRBJ2-6, the V gene TRBV9; tentative D call: TRBD2 (7 bases). CDR3 length equals 17 residues. Per the germline V gene, CDR1 is SGDLS and CDR2 is YYNGEE. CDR3 bases: TGTGCCAGCAGCGTAGACAGGCTACACCGGGGGGCCAACGGCCTGACTTTC. Translation gives CASSVDRLHRGANGLTF. The full variable domain, with the rest looked up from reference TRBV9 and TRBJ2-6, is DSGVTQTPKHLITATGQRVTLRCSPRSGDLSVYWYQQSLDQGLQFLIQYYNGEERAKGNILERFSAQQFPDLHSELNLSSLELGDSALYFCASSVDRLHRGANGLTFGAGSRLTVL.

V and J are TRBV9 and TRBJ2-3; 7 nucleotides line up with TRBD2. The germline CDR1 and CDR2 sequences are SGDLS and YYNGEE. The CDR3 consists of 15 residues. V shed 0 bases, J shed 0 bases, and the junction held 1 base outside the gene matches. CDR3 sequence reads: CASSVGGGSTDTQYF. As DNA, the CDR3 is TGTGCCAGCAGCGTAGGCGGGGGAAGCACAGATACGCAGTATTTT.

As to this clone: The identical CDR3 is also encoded by other nucleotide sequences in the sample. This rearrangement joins TRBV5-1 to TRBJ1-2; the D gene is possibly TRBD1 (6 bases). Germline V CDR1 and CDR2: SGHRS, YFSETQ. V dropped 4 bases and J dropped 5 bases, with 12 bases sitting between them. The CDR3 loop spans 13 amino acids. CDR3 sequence (DNA): TGCGCCAGCAGCGCGGACAGTTCATATGGCTACACCTTC. As protein: CASSADSSYGYTF.

The rearrangement links TRBV4-1 to TRBJ1-1, with a weak D call TRBD1 (5 bases). The CDR3 totals 15 residues. Germline V gene data show CDR1 as MGHRA and CDR2 as YSYEKL. Trimming cost V 0 bases and J 3 bases, with 11 bases left between them. CDR3 protein: CASSQDGAGDTEAFF. CDR3 nucleotide sequence: TGCGCCAGCAGCCAAGATGGGGCGGGAGACACTGAAGCTTTCTTT.